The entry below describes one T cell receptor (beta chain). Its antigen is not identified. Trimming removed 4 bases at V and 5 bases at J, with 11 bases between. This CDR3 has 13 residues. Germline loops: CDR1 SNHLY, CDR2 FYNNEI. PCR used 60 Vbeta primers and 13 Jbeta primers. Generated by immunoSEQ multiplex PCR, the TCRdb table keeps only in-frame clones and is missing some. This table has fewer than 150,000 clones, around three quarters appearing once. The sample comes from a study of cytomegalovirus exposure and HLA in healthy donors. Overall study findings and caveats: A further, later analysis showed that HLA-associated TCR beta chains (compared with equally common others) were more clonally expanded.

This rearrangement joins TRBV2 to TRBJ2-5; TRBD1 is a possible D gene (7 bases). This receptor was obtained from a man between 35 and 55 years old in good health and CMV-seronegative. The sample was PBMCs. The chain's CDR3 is CASSGRGRETQYF. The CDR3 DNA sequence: TGTGCCAGCAGTGGGAGGGGGCGGGAGACCCAGTACTTC.